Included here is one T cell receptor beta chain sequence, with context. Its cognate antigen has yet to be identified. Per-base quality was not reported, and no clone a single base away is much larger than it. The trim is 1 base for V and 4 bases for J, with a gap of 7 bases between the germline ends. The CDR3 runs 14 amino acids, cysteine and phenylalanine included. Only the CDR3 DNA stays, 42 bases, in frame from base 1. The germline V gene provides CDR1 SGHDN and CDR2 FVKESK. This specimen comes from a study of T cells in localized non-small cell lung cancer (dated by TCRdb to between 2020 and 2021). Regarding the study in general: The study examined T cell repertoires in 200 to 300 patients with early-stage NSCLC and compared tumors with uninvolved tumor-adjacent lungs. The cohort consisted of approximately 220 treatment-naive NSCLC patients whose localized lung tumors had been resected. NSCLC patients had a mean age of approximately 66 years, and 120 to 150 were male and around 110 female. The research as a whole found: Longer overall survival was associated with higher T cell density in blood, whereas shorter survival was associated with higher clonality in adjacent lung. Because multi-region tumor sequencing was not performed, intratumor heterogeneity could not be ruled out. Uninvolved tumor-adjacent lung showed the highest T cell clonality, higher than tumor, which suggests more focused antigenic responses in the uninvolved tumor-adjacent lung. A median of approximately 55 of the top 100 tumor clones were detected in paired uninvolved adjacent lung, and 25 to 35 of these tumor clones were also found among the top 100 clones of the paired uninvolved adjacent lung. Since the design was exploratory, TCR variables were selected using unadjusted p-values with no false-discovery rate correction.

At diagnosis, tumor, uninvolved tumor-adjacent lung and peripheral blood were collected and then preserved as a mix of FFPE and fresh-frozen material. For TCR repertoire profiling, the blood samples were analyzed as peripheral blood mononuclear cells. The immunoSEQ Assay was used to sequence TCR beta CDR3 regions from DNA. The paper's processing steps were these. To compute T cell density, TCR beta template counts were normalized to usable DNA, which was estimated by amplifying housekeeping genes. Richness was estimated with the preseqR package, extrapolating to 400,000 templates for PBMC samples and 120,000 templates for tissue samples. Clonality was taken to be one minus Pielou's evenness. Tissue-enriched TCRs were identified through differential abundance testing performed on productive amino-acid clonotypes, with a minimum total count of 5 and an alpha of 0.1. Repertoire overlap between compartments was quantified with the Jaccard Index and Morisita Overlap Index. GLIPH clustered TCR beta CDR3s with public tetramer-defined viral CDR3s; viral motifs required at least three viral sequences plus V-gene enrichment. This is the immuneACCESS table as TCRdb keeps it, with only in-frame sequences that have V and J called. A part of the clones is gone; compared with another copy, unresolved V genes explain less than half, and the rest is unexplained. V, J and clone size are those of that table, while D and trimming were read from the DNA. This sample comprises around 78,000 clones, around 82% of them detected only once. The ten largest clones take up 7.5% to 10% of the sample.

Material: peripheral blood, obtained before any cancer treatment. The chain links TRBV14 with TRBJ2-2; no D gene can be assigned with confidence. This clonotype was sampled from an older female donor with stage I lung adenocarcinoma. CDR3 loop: CASSQGTSTGELFF. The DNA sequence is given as TGTGCCAGCAGCCAAGGTACATCCACCGGGGAGCTGTTTTTT.